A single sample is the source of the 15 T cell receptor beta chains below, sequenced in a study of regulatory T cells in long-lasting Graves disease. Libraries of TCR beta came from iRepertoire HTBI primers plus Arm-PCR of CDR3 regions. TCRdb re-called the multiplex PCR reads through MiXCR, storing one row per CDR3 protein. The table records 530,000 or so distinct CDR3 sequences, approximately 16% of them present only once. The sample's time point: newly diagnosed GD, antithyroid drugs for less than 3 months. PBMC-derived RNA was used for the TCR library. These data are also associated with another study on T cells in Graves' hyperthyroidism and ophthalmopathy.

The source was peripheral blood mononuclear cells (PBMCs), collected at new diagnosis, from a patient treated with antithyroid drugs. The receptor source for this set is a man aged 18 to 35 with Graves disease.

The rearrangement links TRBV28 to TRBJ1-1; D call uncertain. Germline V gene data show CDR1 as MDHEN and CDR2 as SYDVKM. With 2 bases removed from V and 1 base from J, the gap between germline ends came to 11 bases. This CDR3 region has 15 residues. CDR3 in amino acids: CASSLRIIPNTEAFF. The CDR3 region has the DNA TGTGCCAGCAGTTTACGCATTATACCGAACACTGAAGCTTTCTTT.

The CDR3 DNA is TGTGCCAGCAGCCAAGATTTAACCGGGGCGCTAATATTTGAGCAGTTCTTC. As protein: CASSQDLTGALIFEQFF. V gene TRBV28 combines with J gene TRBJ2-1; D may correspond to TRBD1 or TRBD2 (5 bases each). Between the trimmed V and J ends, which lost 6 bases and 9 bases, there was a span of 27 bases. Per germline, CDR1 MDHEN and CDR2 SYDVKM. The CDR3 runs to 17 residues. Together with reference TRBV28 and TRBJ2-1, the CDR3 gives the full variable domain: DVKVTQSSRYLVKRTGEKVFLECVQDMDHENMFWYRQDPGLGLRLIYFSYDVKMKEKGDIPEGYSVSREKKERFSLILESASTNQTSMYLCASSQDLTGALIFEQFFGPGTRLTVL.

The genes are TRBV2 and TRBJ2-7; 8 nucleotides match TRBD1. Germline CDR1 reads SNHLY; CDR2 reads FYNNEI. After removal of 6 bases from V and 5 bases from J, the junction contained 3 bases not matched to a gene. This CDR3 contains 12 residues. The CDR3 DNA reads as TGTGCCAGCAGGGACAGGGCCGACGAGCAGTACTTC. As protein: CASRDRADEQYF.

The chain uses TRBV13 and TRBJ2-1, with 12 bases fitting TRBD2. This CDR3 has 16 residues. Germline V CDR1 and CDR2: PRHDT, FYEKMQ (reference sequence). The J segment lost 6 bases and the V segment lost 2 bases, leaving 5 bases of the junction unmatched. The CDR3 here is CASSLWTSGELNEQFF. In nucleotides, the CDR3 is TGTGCCAGCAGCTTATGGACTAGCGGGGAGCTCAATGAGCAGTTCTTC.

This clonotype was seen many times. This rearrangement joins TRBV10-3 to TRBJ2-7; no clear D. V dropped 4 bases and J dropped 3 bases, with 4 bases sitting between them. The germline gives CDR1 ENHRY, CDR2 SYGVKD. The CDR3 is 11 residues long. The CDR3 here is CAISGGYEQYF. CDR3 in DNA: TGTGCCATCAGTGGTGGCTACGAGCAGTACTTC.

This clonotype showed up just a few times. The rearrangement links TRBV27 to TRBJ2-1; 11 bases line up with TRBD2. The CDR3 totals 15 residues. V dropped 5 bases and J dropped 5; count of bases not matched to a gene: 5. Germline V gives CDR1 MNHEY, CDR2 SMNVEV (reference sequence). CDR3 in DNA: TGTGCCAGCAGTCGCGCTAGCGGGAGGAACAATGAGCAGTTCTTC. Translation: CASSRASGRNNEQFF.

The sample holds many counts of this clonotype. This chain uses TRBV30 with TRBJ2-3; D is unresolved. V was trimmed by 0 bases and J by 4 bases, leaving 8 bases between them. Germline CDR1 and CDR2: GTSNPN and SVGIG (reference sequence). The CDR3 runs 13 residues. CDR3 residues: CAWSVLVADTQYF. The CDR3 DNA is TGTGCCTGGAGTGTGCTAGTCGCAGATACGCAGTATTTT.

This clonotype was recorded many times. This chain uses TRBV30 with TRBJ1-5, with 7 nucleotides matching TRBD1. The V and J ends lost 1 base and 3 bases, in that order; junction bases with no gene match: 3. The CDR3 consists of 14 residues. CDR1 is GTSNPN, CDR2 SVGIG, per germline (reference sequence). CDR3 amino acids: CAWSAGQANQPQHF. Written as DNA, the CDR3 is TGTGCCTGGAGTGCCGGACAGGCCAATCAGCCCCAGCATTTT.

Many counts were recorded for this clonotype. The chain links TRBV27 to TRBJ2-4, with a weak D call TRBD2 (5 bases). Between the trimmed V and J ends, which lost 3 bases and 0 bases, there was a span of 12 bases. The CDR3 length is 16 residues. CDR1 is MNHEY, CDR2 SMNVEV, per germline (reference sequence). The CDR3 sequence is CASSFKAVTAKNIQYF. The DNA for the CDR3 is TGTGCCAGCAGTTTCAAAGCGGTAACAGCCAAAAACATTCAGTACTTC.

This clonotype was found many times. The CDR3 coding sequence is TGTGCCAGCAGTGGAGACAGGTGGAATCAGCCCCAGCATTTT. This gives the protein CASSGDRWNQPQHF. The chain carries TRBV2 and TRBJ1-5; possible D gene TRBD1, 6 bases. The CDR3 totals 14 residues. V shed 4 bases and J shed 4 bases, with 11 bases lying between them. Per the germline V gene, CDR1 is SNHLY and CDR2 is FYNNEI.

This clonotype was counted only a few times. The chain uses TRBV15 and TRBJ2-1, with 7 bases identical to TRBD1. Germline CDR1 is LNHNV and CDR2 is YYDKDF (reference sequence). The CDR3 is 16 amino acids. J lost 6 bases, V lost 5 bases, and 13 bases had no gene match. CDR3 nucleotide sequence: TGTGCCACCAGCTCCTACGCCGGGGCAGGGGGCAATGAGCAGTTCTTC. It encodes CATSSYAGAGGNEQFF.

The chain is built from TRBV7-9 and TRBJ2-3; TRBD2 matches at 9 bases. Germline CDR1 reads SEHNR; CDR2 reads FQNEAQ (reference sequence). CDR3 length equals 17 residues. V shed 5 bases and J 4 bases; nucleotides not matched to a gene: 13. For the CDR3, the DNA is TGTGCCAGCAGCGAAGGGAGTAGCGGGAGAGGTGCAGATACGCAGTATTTT. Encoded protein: CASSEGSSGRGADTQYF.

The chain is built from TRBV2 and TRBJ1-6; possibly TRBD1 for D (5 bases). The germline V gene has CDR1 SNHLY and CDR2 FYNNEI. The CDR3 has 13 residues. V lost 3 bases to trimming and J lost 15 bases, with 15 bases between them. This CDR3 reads CASSDRAESFLHF. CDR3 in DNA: TGTGCCAGCAGTGACAGGGCGGAATCATTCCTCCACTTT.

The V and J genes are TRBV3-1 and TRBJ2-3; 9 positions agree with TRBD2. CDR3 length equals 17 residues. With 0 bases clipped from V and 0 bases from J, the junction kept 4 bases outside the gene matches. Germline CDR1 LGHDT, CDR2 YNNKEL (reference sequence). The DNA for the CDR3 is TGTGCCAGCAGCCAAGAGTCCAGCGGGAGGAGCACAGATACGCAGTATTTT. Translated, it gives CASSQESSGRSTDTQYF.

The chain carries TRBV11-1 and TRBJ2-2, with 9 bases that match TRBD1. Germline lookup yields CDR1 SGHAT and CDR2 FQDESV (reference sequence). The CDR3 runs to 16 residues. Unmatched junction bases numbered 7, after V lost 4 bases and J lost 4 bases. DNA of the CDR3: TGTGCCAGCAGCTCCACAGGGGGCGCCGGCACCGGGGAGCTGTTTTTT. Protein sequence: CASSSTGGAGTGELFF.